These T cell receptor beta chains were read from a single sample in a study of spatial heterogeneity in lung cancer. TCRdb used MiXCR to reprocess the 5' RACE reads, holding one entry per CDR3 protein. This table holds some 15,000 distinct CDR3 sequences, 4.5% to 6.5% found once. Source: lung tumor tissue, taken at surgery. These receptors came from a male donor with early-stage non-small cell lung cancer. Each CDR3 is given with its conserved first and last residue. The D gene is left open where the match is weak. Only part of the rows carry a size: once, few, many, or a class if the clone is expanded.

J gene	V gene	D gene	clone size	CDR3 DNA	CDR3 protein
TRBJ1-2	TRBV10-3	NA	many	TGTGCCATCAGTGACCCGGGGTTTAACTATGGCTACACCTTC	CAISDPGFNYGYTF
TRBJ2-3	TRBV5-1	NA	NA	TGCGCCAGCAGCGCAGATACGCAGTATTTT	CASSADTQYF
TRBJ2-1	TRBV6-2/TRBV6-3	NA	many	TGTGCCAGCAACCCACGGAGGGGGGCGCATTCCAATGAGCAGTTCTTC	CASNPRRGAHSNEQFF
TRBJ2-3	TRBV29-1	TRBD2	NA	TGCAGCGTTGGTCGGCTAGCGGGCACAGATACGCAGTATTTT	CSVGRLAGTDTQYF
TRBJ1-2	TRBV28	NA	many	TGTGCCAGCAGCGAGGGGAGGGCCTATGGCTACACCTTC	CASSEGRAYGYTF
TRBJ1-2	TRBV7-2	NA	many	TGTGCCAGCAGCCTAGGACAGAGCTATGGCTACACCTTC	CASSLGQSYGYTF
TRBJ2-3	TRBV20-1	NA	medium-sized	TGCAGTGCTAGAAGGTACCAAAGCACAGATACGCAGTATTTT	CSARRYQSTDTQYF
TRBJ2-2	TRBV9	TRBD2	few	TGTGCCAGCAGCGTAGAATGGGGACTACAGAACACCGGGGAGCTGTTTTTT	CASSVEWGLQNTGELFF
TRBJ1-1	TRBV20-1	NA	medium-sized	TGCAGTGCTAGAGATCGAGGGGATGGTGAAGCTTTCTTT	CSARDRGDGEAFF
TRBJ1-5	TRBV10-3	NA	many	TGTGCCATCAGTGAACAGCCTCAGCCCCAGCATTTT	CAISEQPQPQHF
TRBJ1-2	TRBV5-6	NA	many	TGTGCCAGCAGCCCGCCCGTGGGCAGGGCGCGCTATGGCTACACCTTC	CASSPPVGRARYGYTF
TRBJ2-4	TRBV28	NA	few	TGTGCCAGCAGTCTAGCCAAAAACATTCAGTACTTC	CASSLAKNIQYF
TRBJ1-1	TRBV6-2/TRBV6-3	TRBD1	many	TGTGCCAGCAGGCCGGACAGGGGAGGCGAACACGGCACTGAAGCTTTCTTT	CASRPDRGGEHGTEAFF
TRBJ2-1	TRBV19	TRBD2	many	TGTGCCAGTAGTATCCCCGGACTAGCGGGCTACAATGAGCAGTTCTTC	CASSIPGLAGYNEQFF
TRBJ2-3	TRBV6-2/TRBV6-3	TRBD1	many	TGTGCCACCCGACAGGGTACAGATACGCAGTATTTT	CATRQGTDTQYF
TRBJ2-1	TRBV19	TRBD2	medium-sized	TGTGCCAGTAAAAGCGGGGTTGAGCAGTTCTTC	CASKSGVEQFF
TRBJ1-3	TRBV12-3/TRBV12-4	NA	many	TGTGCCAGCAGTCCATTTGGGACCCCTGGAAACACCATATATTTT	CASSPFGTPGNTIYF
TRBJ2-5	TRBV6-5	TRBD1	many	TGTGCCAGCAGCCCCGGGACAGGGAGTTGGGAGACCCAGTACTTC	CASSPGTGSWETQYF
TRBJ1-1	TRBV20-1	NA	many	TGCAGTGCTAGAGGTTTTCCGGGGGATGAAGCTTTCTTT	CSARGFPGDEAFF
TRBJ2-1	TRBV27	NA	many	TGTGCCAGCAAGGCCTCAATGGGTCGTTACTACAATGAGCAGTTCTTC	CASKASMGRYYNEQFF
TRBJ2-5	TRBV7-2	NA	few	TGTGCCAGCAGCTTAGGTCGAGTGGAGACCCAGTACTTC	CASSLGRVETQYF
TRBJ2-1	TRBV6-5	NA	few	TGTGCCAGCAGTTACTCCCCGGGTTCGAATGAGCAGTTCTTC	CASSYSPGSNEQFF
TRBJ1-1	TRBV5-1	TRBD1	few	TGCGCCAGCAGCCAGTTGGGACAGCAGAACACTGAAGCTTTCTTT	CASSQLGQQNTEAFF
TRBJ1-2	TRBV6-5	TRBD1	NA	TGTGCCAGTTGGACAGGGGATTATGGCTACACCTTC	CASWTGDYGYTF
TRBJ2-1	TRBV7-6	NA	many	TGTGCCAGCAGCTTAGCGGTAGCTCAGATCTCCTACAATGAGCAGTTCTTC	CASSLAVAQISYNEQFF
TRBJ2-2	TRBV7-6	TRBD1	few	TGTGCCAGCAGCCGGACAGGCCTATACACCGGGGAGCTGTTTTTT	CASSRTGLYTGELFF
TRBJ2-3	TRBV20-1	TRBD2	many	TGCAGTGCTTTAGAGTTAGCGGGGGGGATTACGCAGTATTTT	CSALELAGGITQYF
TRBJ1-1	TRBV3-1	NA	many	TGTGCCAGCAGCCACGGACGTTCGAACACTGAAGCTTTCTTT	CASSHGRSNTEAFF
TRBJ2-1	TRBV24-1	NA	many	TGTGCCACCAGTGATTTTGGCGGATCCTACAATGAGCAGTTCTTC	CATSDFGGSYNEQFF
TRBJ1-5	TRBV6-2/TRBV6-3	TRBD1	many	TGTGCCAGTTGCCGGGACAGGGGACTCTTTTTTACTCCCCAGCATTTT	CASCRDRGLFFTPQHF
TRBJ2-7	TRBV5-6	NA	many	TGTGCCAGCACCGGGACTTCCACCTACGAGCAGTACTTC	CASTGTSTYEQYF
TRBJ2-2	TRBV10-3	TRBD2	many	TGTGCCATCAAGACGGGACTAGCGGGAGGGCCGAACACCGGGGAGCTGTTTTTT	CAIKTGLAGGPNTGELFF
TRBJ2-5	TRBV12-5	NA	many	TGTGCTAGTGGGAACGGGGCAGGGACTCAAGAGACCCAGTACTTC	CASGNGAGTQETQYF
TRBJ1-1	TRBV6-2/TRBV6-3	NA	many	TGTGCCAGCACCGAATGGGACGTCAGGGCTTTTAACACTGAAGCTTTCTTT	CASTEWDVRAFNTEAFF
TRBJ2-1	TRBV6-2/TRBV6-3	NA	many	TGTGCCAGCAGCCGACTAGTTTACAATGAGCAGTTCTTC	CASSRLVYNEQFF
TRBJ1-3	TRBV5-1	TRBD1	NA	TGCGCCAGCTTGGGGACAGGCCTAACCTCTGGAAACACCATATATTTT	CASLGTGLTSGNTIYF
TRBJ1-1	TRBV7-3	NA	many	TGTGCCAGCAGCTTAAGCAGGGGTATGAACACTGAAGCTTTCTTT	CASSLSRGMNTEAFF
TRBJ2-3	TRBV7-3	TRBD2	many	TGTGCCAGCAGCCGGCAGGGAACTAGCGGGAGACCAGGGCCAGATACGCAGTATTTT	CASSRQGTSGRPGPDTQYF
TRBJ2-3	TRBV7-2	NA	medium-sized	TGTGCCAGCAGCCAGACCACTAATCATAAGCAGTATTTT	CASSQTTNHKQYF
TRBJ2-3	TRBV11-2	TRBD2	many	TGTGCCAGCAGCTTAATGGGAGGGAGTGCAGATACGCAGTATTTT	CASSLMGGSADTQYF